This T cell receptor (beta chain) emerged from a study of blood T cell repertoires in COVID-19. Study at large: The samples span acute and convalescent COVID-19 from the United States, Italy and Spain. Nucleic acid was either cDNA or gDNA, and it came from T cells, B-cell-depleted T cells, or PBMCs.

Original data processing: Amplification of reference gene primers was used by the study to estimate nucleated cell counts. Repertoires were generated with immunoSEQ multiplex PCR, while TCRdb's copy carries only in-frame clones and drops some. The D gene and trimming were derived from the DNA, and the V and J assignments and clone size from that table. The table shows roughly 49,000 clones, with roughly 84% occurring only once. This clone was recorded only once. The CDR3 runs to 14 residues. Germline V gene data show CDR1 as ENHRY and CDR2 as SYGVKD. Trimming removed 4 bases at V and 7 bases at J, with 14 bases between.

The sequence derives from a man aged 50-60 years with acute or convalescent COVID-19. V gene TRBV10-3 combines with J gene TRBJ1-5; no definite D call. The specimen sequenced was peripheral blood. CDR3 loop: CAISVQDAGQPQHF. CDR3 nucleotides: TGTGCCATCAGTGTCCAGGATGCGGGACAGCCCCAGCATTTT.